Listed here is a single T cell receptor beta chain. The antigen is unknown. These data are taken from a study of T cells in localized non-small cell lung cancer. The CDR3 extends over 15 amino acids. Germline CDR1 SGHDN, CDR2 FVKESK. Trimming took off 2 bases at V and 4 bases at J, with 14 bases between the two ends. General study points: Because sequencing included only one region (of the tumor), heterogeneity remains possible. Longer overall survival accompanied higher blood T cell density. Tumor showed lower T cell clonality than uninvolved adjacent lung, where it was highest.

The repertoire was sequenced with immunoSEQ multiplex PCR; TCRdb's copy has only in-frame clones and lacks some. The sample yields roughly 26,000 clones, more than 85% seen once. The source of this sequence is a female donor over 55 with stage II squamous cell lung carcinoma. The rearrangement joins TRBV14 to TRBJ1-2; D gene unclear. The sample was peripheral blood, taken before any cancer treatment. CDR3 amino acids: CASSQLEGWSYGYTF. The CDR3, as DNA: TGTGCCAGCAGCCAACTTGAGGGTTGGAGCTATGGCTACACCTTC.